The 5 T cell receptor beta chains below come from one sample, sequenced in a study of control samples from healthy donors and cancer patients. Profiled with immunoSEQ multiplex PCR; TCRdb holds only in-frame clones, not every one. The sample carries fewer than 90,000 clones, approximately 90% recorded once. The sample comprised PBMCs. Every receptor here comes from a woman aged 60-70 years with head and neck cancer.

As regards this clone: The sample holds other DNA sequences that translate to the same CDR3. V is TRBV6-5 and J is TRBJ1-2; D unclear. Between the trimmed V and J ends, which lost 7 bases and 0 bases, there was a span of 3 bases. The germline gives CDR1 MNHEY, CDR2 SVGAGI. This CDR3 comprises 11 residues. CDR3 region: CASISNYGYTF. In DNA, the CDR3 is TGTGCCAGCATCTCTAACTATGGCTACACCTTC.

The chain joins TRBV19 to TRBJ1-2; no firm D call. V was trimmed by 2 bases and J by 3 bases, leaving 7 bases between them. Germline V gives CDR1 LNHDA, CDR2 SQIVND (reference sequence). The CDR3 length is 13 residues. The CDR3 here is CASSISMDYGYTF. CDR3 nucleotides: TGTGCCAGTAGTATAAGTATGGACTATGGCTACACCTTC. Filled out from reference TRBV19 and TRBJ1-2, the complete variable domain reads DGGITQSPKYLFRKEGQNVTLSCEQNLNHDAMYWYRQDPGQGLRLIYYSQIVNDFQKGDIAEGYSVSREKKESFPLTVTSAQKNPTAFYLCASSISMDYGYTFGSGTRLTVV.

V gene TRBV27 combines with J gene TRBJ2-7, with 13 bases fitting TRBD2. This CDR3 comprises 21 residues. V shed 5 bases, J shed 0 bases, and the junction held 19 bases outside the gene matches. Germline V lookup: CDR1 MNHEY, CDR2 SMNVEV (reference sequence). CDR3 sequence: CASSTYREGTSGIRGSYEQYF. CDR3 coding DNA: TGTGCCAGCAGTACCTACCGGGAGGGGACTAGCGGGATAAGGGGCTCCTACGAGCAGTACTTC.

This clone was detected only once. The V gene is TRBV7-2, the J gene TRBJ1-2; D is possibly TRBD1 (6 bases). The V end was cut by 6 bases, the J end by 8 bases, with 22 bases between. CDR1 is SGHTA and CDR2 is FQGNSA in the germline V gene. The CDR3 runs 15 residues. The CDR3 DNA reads TGTGCCAGCAGTCAAAGGGGGTCTGGGCAACTAGGCTACACCTTC. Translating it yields CASSQRGSGQLGYTF.

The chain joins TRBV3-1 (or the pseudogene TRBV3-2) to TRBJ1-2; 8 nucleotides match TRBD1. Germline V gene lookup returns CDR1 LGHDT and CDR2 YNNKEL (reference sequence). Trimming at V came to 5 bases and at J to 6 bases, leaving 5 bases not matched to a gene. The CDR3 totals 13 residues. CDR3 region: CASSYLTGDGYTF. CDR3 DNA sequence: TGTGCCAGCAGCTACCTGACAGGGGATGGCTACACCTTC.